The 14 T cell receptor beta chains given below trace back to one sample, sequenced in a study of a mutant IDH1 vaccine in newly diagnosed glioma. Time point described: week 23, last vaccination. Every vaccination contained 300 ug of the mutant IDH1 20-mer peptide and was paired with topical imiquimod. TCRdb's copy holds only in-frame clones and misses some; the assay was immunoSEQ multiplex PCR. The sample carries around 39,000 clones, approximately 88% recorded once. Their antigen targets remain unknown. The sequencing here drew on PBMCs, taken from a glioma patient whose treatment included an IDH1 peptide vaccine. Every receptor here comes from a woman aged 18-29 years with glioma. Some clones in this sample may be carry-over from other donors' samples.

CDR3 nucleotide sequence: TGTGCCAGCAGCCCACGGACAGGGGGCGCCTATGGCTACACCTTC. It yields the protein CASSPRTGGAYGYTF. The V gene is TRBV5-4, the J gene TRBJ1-2; 11 nucleotides line up with TRBD1. CDR3 size: 15 residues. V dropped 4 bases and J dropped 4; count of bases not matched to a gene: 6. In germline, CDR1 is SGHNT, CDR2 YYREEE (reference sequence).

The V and J genes are TRBV25-1 and TRBJ2-2, with a tentative D call TRBD1 (5 bases). Germline-derived CDR1 and CDR2 are MGHDK and SYGVNS. The length of the CDR3 is 15 residues. Trimming shortened V by 2 bases and J by 3 bases, and 10 bases separated the two germline ends. The CDR3 sequence is CASSEGRVDTGELFF. CDR3 bases: TGTGCCAGCAGTGAAGGCAGGGTGGACACCGGGGAGCTGTTTTTT.

The chain has TRBV29-1 and TRBJ1-3; possibly TRBD1 for D (6 bases). The CDR3 is 12 residues long. Germline CDR1 SQVTM, CDR2 ANQGSEA. V lost 7 bases and J 4 bases, leaving 11 bases between the germline ends. CDR3 in DNA: TGCAGCGCCGGGGGGCGGGGAAACACCATATATTTT. As protein: CSAGGRGNTIYF.

The chain recombines TRBV15 with TRBJ2-3; 7 bases line up with TRBD1. Trimming at V came to 5 bases and at J to 2 bases, leaving 7 bases not matched to a gene. Germline V gives CDR1 LNHNV, CDR2 YYDKDF (reference sequence). The length of the CDR3 is 15 residues. CDR3 region: CATSGWDSYTDTQYF. As DNA, the CDR3 is TGTGCCACCAGCGGATGGGACAGCTACACAGATACGCAGTATTTT.

The genes are TRBV6-1 and TRBJ1-1; TRBD1 is a possible D gene (5 bases). The ends were cut back, 4 bases at V and 5 bases at J, with 11 bases in the middle. The CDR3 consists of 13 residues. Per germline, CDR1 MNHNS and CDR2 SASEGT. CDR3 in DNA: TGTGCCAGCAGTGGGGGGGAGGTAACTGAAGCTTTCTTT. Its protein product is CASSGGEVTEAFF.

J is TRBJ1-1 and V is TRBV5-6; D not certain. Germline lookup yields CDR1 SGHDT and CDR2 YYEEEE. Deletions cut 5 bases from V and 9 bases from J, with 14 bases between. This CDR3 region has 12 residues. In DNA, the CDR3 is TGTGCCAGCAGTTGGGCGGGTGGAAAAGCTTTCTTT. The encoded protein is CASSWAGGKAFF.

The CDR3 sequence is CASSIVRTRPEQFF. The CDR3, as DNA: TGTGCCAGTAGTATAGTCCGGACGCGCCCTGAGCAGTTCTTC. The genes are TRBV19 and TRBJ2-1; no clear D gene. Germline V gene lookup returns CDR1 LNHDA and CDR2 SQIVND (reference sequence). With 1 base removed from V and 9 bases from J, the gap between germline ends came to 13 bases. CDR3 length: 14 residues.

V is TRBV11-3 and J is TRBJ2-7, with D possibly being TRBD2 (7 bases). Germline-derived CDR1 and CDR2 are SGHNT and YENEEA. V was shortened by 4 bases and J by 5 bases, with 15 bases between the two germline ends. The CDR3 has 14 residues. The CDR3 reads CASSSGGGSDEQYF. CDR3 coding DNA: TGTGCCAGCAGCTCTGGGGGGGGCTCGGACGAGCAGTACTTC. Full variable domain (remainder filled in from reference TRBV11-3 and TRBJ2-7): EAGVVQSPRYKIIEKKQPVAFWCNPISGHNTLYWYLQNLGQGPELLIRYENEEAVDDSQLPKDRFSAERLKGVDSTLKIQPAELGDSAVYLCASSSGGGSDEQYFGPGTRLTVT.

This rearrangement joins TRBV29-1 to TRBJ2-5, with no clear D. The CDR3 loop spans 12 amino acids. Germline V lookup: CDR1 SQVTM, CDR2 ANQGSEA. Trimming cost V 4 bases and J 1 base, with 7 bases left between them. CDR3 loop: CSVGAAQETQYF. The DNA for the CDR3 is TGCAGCGTTGGCGCAGCCCAAGAGACCCAGTACTTC.

The chain is built from TRBV27 and TRBJ2-7, with TRBD1 matching over 9 bases. The CDR3 consists of 15 residues. V was pared by 7 bases and J by 4 bases, with 11 bases of the junction left unmatched. Germline CDR1 and CDR2: MNHEY and SMNVEV (reference sequence). CDR3 amino acids: CASTNRRDRVYEQYF. CDR3 coding DNA: TGTGCCAGCACCAACCGCCGGGACAGGGTTTACGAGCAGTACTTC.

The chain employs TRBV7-2 and TRBJ1-1; D is unresolved. The CDR3 is 14 amino acids. Trimming removed 7 bases from V and 0 bases from J, with 12 bases in between. Per the germline V gene, CDR1 is SGHTA and CDR2 is FQGNSA. CDR3 nucleotides: TGTGCCAGCAACTTTCGGACGGTGAACACTGAAGCTTTCTTT. Translated: CASNFRTVNTEAFF.

The chain recombines TRBV6-5 with TRBJ1-2, with 9 positions matching TRBD1. Germline values: CDR1 MNHEY, CDR2 SVGAGI. V lost 4 bases to trimming and J lost 3 bases; unmatched junction nucleotides: 3. This CDR3 spans 14 amino acids. The CDR3 nucleotides read TGTGCCAGCAGTTCCTGGACAGGGGACTATGGCTACACCTTC. This encodes CASSSWTGDYGYTF.

J is TRBJ2-5 and V is TRBV11-3; D unclear. V was shortened by 2 bases and J by 5 bases, with 12 bases between the two germline ends. From germline, CDR1 is SGHNT and CDR2 YENEEA. This CDR3 is 14 amino acids long. This CDR3 reads CASSLMTRMETQYF. The DNA of the CDR3 is TGTGCCAGCAGCTTAATGACCAGGATGGAGACCCAGTACTTC.

The chain employs TRBV6-5 and TRBJ2-7, with 8 nucleotides matching TRBD1. Germline CDR1 reads MNHEY; CDR2 reads SVGAGI. With 6 bases clipped from V and 0 bases from J, the junction kept 7 bases outside the gene matches. CDR3 length: 15 amino acids. The CDR3 is CASSRTGPSSYEQYF. CDR3 nucleotides: TGTGCCAGCAGCCGGACAGGGCCAAGCTCCTACGAGCAGTACTTC.